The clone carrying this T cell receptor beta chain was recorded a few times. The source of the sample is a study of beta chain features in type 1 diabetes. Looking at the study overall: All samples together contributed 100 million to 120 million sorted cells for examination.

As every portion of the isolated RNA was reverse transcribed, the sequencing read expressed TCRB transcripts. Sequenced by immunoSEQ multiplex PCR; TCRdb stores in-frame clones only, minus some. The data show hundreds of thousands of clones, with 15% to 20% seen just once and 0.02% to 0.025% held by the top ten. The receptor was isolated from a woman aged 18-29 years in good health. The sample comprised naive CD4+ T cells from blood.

The CDR3 region has the DNA TGTGCCAGTCCCCGGGGGACGGGGGCCAACGTCCTGACTTTC. Its translation: CASPRGTGANVLTF. This rearrangement joins TRBV7-9 to TRBJ2-6, with D possibly TRBD2 on 6 matching bases. The germline CDR1 and CDR2 sequences are SEHNR and FQNEAQ (reference sequence). Trimming shortened V by 9 bases and J by 4 bases, and 13 bases separated the two germline ends. This CDR3 comprises 14 residues.